The next 10 T cell receptor beta chains were all read from a single sample in a study of shared clonotypes between healthy human individuals. Clones were sequenced by immunoSEQ multiplex PCR, and TCRdb holds only the in-frame ones, with some missing. The sample includes more than 2 million clones, roughly 94% of them seen just once. Sequencing was performed on naive CD4+ T cells sorted from blood. Subset denoted: CD45RA+ positively selected. Every receptor here comes from a young man in good health.

The chain has TRBV5-1 and TRBJ2-5, with TRBD2 identical over 9 bases. The CDR3 consists of 16 residues. The germline V gene encodes CDR1 SGHRS and CDR2 YFSETQ. The V and J ends lost 3 bases and 3 bases, in that order; junction bases with no gene match: 9. This chain's CDR3 is CASSSRVTSGEETQYF. The CDR3 DNA reads TGCGCCAGCAGCTCGAGGGTGACTAGCGGAGAAGAGACCCAGTACTTC.

V is TRBV18 and J is TRBJ2-1; no clear D gene. V was cut by 3 bases and J by 4 bases, with 13 bases left in between. CDR3 length: 15 amino acids. In germline, CDR1 is KGHSH, CDR2 LQKENI. The chain's CDR3 is CASSPNADDYNEQFF. CDR3 bases: TGTGCCAGCTCACCGAATGCGGACGATTACAATGAGCAGTTCTTC.

The gene calls are TRBV7-2 and TRBJ1-1, with TRBD1 matching 10 bases. This CDR3 has 15 amino acids. CDR1 is SGHTA and CDR2 is FQGNSA in the germline V gene. J gave up 9 bases and V 0 bases, and 7 bases lay outside the gene matches. DNA for the CDR3: TGTGCCAGCAGCTTAGCGCAGGGACAGGGGACAAAAGCTTTCTTT. Translated: CASSLAQGQGTKAFF.

This clone was detected once. The chain has TRBV6-1 and TRBJ1-1; D remains ambiguous. V was cut by 10 bases and J by 0 bases, with 18 bases left in between. Germline V gene lookup returns CDR1 MNHNS and CDR2 SASEGT. The CDR3 has 15 residues. The CDR3 DNA reads as TGTGCCACTGACGGAAGAGGGAAGGTGAACACTGAAGCTTTCTTT. As protein: CATDGRGKVNTEAFF.

J is TRBJ1-1 and V is TRBV6-5, with D possibly being TRBD1 (6 bases). The CDR3 runs to 15 residues. Germline lookup yields CDR1 MNHEY and CDR2 SVGAGI. Trimming stripped 4 bases from V and 0 bases from J, with 12 bases between. CDR3 nucleotides: TGTGCCAGCAGTTCCACGGGGACACTGAACACTGAAGCTTTCTTT. Encoded protein: CASSSTGTLNTEAFF.

The chain carries TRBV7-9 and TRBJ2-7; no clear D gene. V lost 2 bases and J 4 bases, leaving 12 bases between the germline ends. This CDR3 has 14 residues. CDR1 and CDR2 (germline): SEHNR, FQNEAQ (reference sequence). In DNA form, the CDR3 reads TGTGCCAGCAGCTTATCTGCGGCAGCATACGAGCAGTACTTC. Its translation: CASSLSAAAYEQYF.

As regards this clone: Other DNA sequences of this sample code for an identical CDR3. This chain joins TRBV14 and TRBJ2-7, with D perhaps being TRBD1 or TRBD2 (5 bases each). This CDR3 region has 13 residues. The V gene's germline CDR1 is SGHDN and CDR2 FVKESK. V lost 4 bases and J lost 2, with 9 bases in between. For the CDR3, the DNA is TGTGCCAGCAGCCCCGGGACCCCCTACGAGCAGTACTTC. Protein product: CASSPGTPYEQYF.

In its sample, this clone was seen once. CDR3 in amino acids: CASSPRGREGTEAFF. CDR3 coding DNA: TGTGCCAGCAGCCCACGGGGGCGCGAGGGCACTGAAGCTTTCTTT. The chain links TRBV7-9 to TRBJ1-1; D possibly corresponds to TRBD1 (6 bases). The CDR3 totals 15 residues. Germline CDR1 SEHNR, CDR2 FQNEAQ (reference sequence). The ends were cut back, 5 bases at V and 4 bases at J, with 17 bases in the middle.

This clone was seen a single time. The chain combines TRBV27 with TRBJ2-7; 15 nucleotides align to TRBD2. Germline V lookup: CDR1 MNHEY, CDR2 SMNVEV (reference sequence). This CDR3 region has 14 residues. Germline trimming cut 5 bases from V and 6 bases from J; bases unmatched to any gene: 2. The CDR3 sequence is CASSTGLAGGEQYF. In nucleotides, the CDR3 is TGTGCCAGCAGTACGGGACTAGCGGGAGGCGAGCAGTACTTC.

Comments on this clone: The same CDR3 arises from other DNA sequences in this sample as well. The rearrangement joins TRBV18 to TRBJ2-7; D unclear. This CDR3 region has 14 residues. V lost 0 bases and J 3 bases, leaving 9 bases between the germline ends. Looked up from germline, CDR1 is KGHSH and CDR2 is LQKENI. CDR3 sequence reads: CASSPPGPSYEQYF. Written as DNA, the CDR3 is TGTGCCAGCTCACCACCTGGCCCAAGCTACGAGCAGTACTTC.